These 7 T cell receptor beta chains were sequenced from one sample in a study of T-cell memory formation after mild COVID-19. Via MiXCR, TCRdb re-called the 5' RACE reads, giving one row per CDR3 protein. The data hold roughly 160,000 distinct CDR3 sequences, with approximately 12% observed a single time. Sequenced material: PBMCs or a T cell subset sorted from them (not recorded which). The receptors were gathered from a man between 18 and 29 years old who had mild COVID-19 (a few samples of this study predate the infection). Cell type and time point are not known.

The rearrangement joins TRBV5-5 to TRBJ2-3, with D hard to call. This CDR3 spans 13 amino acids. Trimming shortened V by 3 bases and J by 4 bases, and 9 bases separated the two germline ends. The V gene's germline CDR1 is SGHKS and CDR2 YYEKEE (reference sequence). Here the CDR3 DNA reads TGTGCCAGCAGCTCCGGAGTGTCAGATACGCAGTATTTT. Translating gives CASSSGVSDTQYF. Complete variable domain (other parts from reference TRBV5-5 and TRBJ2-3): DAGVTQSPTHLIKTRGQQVTLRCSPISGHKSVSWYQQVLGQGPQFIFQYYEKEERGRGNFPDRFSARQFPNYSSELNVNALLLGDSALYLCASSSGVSDTQYFGPGTRLTVL.

The table lists this clonotype with a few counts. This sequence joins TRBV20-1 and TRBJ1-1; a possible D gene is TRBD1 (5 bases). Looked up from germline, CDR1 is DFQATT and CDR2 is SNEGSKA (reference sequence). The CDR3 extends over 14 amino acids. Trimming cost V 1 base and J 4 bases, with 13 bases left between them. CDR3 nucleotide sequence: TGCAGTGCTAGAGGAAGCAGGGCTGGCACTGAAGCTTTCTTT. This gives the protein CSARGSRAGTEAFF.

This clonotype has a handful of counts. The chain couples TRBV7-2 to TRBJ2-3; 7 bases are a match to TRBD2. Germline CDR1 reads SGHTA; CDR2 reads FQGNSA. The CDR3 has 15 amino acids. Germline trimming cut 2 bases from V and 0 bases from J; bases unmatched to any gene: 2. The CDR3 DNA follows: TGTGCCAGCAGCTTAACGGGGGGAAGCACAGATACGCAGTATTTT. Protein sequence: CASSLTGGSTDTQYF.

The chain has TRBV28 and TRBJ1-5; a weak D match, TRBD1 (5 bases). The CDR3 totals 12 residues. V was shortened by 11 bases and J by 2 bases, with 10 bases between the two germline ends. In germline, CDR1 is MDHEN, CDR2 SYDVKM. The CDR3 DNA reads as TGTGCCGGTGGCAGGGGCAATCAGCCCCAGCATTTT. Protein product: CAGGRGNQPQHF. The full variable domain, completed using reference TRBV28 and TRBJ1-5, is DVKVTQSSRYLVKRTGEKVFLECVQDMDHENMFWYRQDPGLGLRLIYFSYDVKMKEKGDIPEGYSVSREKKERFSLILESASTNQTSMYLCAGGRGNQPQHFGDGTRLSIL.

The chain combines TRBV7-9 with TRBJ2-2; 9 bases are shared with TRBD1. Germline V gene data show CDR1 as SEHNR and CDR2 as FQNEAQ (reference sequence). J was trimmed by 5 bases and V by 4 bases; bases with no gene match: 5. This CDR3 contains 15 residues. The CDR3 spells CASSSRTGVTGELFF. CDR3 nucleotide sequence: TGTGCCAGCAGCTCTCGGACAGGGGTTACCGGGGAGCTGTTTTTT.

This clonotype was found many times. This chain joins TRBV7-2 and TRBJ2-1, with unresolved D. V was trimmed by 3 bases and J by 8 bases, leaving 5 bases between them. Germline loops: CDR1 SGHTA, CDR2 FQGNSA. The CDR3 is 11 amino acids. CDR3 in amino acids: CASSFFHEQFF. DNA for the CDR3: TGTGCCAGCAGCTTTTTCCATGAGCAGTTCTTC.

This clonotype was recorded many times. V and J are TRBV12-3 or TRBV12-4 and TRBJ2-5, with D possibly TRBD2 on 5 matching bases. The CDR3 contains 14 residues. V was trimmed by 6 bases and J by 5 bases, leaving 16 bases between them. CDR3 sequence (DNA): TGTGCCAGCAGACACACTATACGAGGGGAGACCCAGTACTTC. Its translation: CASRHTIRGETQYF.